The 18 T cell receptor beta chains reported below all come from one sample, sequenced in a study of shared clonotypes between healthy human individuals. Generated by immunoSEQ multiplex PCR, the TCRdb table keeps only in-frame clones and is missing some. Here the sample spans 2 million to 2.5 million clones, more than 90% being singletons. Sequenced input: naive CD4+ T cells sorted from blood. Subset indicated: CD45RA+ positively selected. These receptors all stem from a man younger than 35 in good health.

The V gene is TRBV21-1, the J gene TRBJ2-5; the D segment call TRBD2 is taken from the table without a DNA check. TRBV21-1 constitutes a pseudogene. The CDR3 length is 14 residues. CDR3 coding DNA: TGTGCCAGCCCCCTCGGGGGGCACCCGGAGACCCAGTACTTC. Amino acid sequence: CASPLGGHPETQYF.

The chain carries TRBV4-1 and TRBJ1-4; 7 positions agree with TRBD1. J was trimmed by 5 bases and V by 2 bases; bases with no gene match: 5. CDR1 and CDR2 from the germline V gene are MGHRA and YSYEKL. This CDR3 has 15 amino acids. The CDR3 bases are TGCGCCAGCAGCCAATGGGGACAGACAAATGAAAAACTGTTTTTT. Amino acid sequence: CASSQWGQTNEKLFF.

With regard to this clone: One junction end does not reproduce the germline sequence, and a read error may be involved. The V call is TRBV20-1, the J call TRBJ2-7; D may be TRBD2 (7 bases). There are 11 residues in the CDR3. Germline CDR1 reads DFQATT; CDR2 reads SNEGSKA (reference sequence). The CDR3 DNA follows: TGCAGTGCCGTAGCCGGACTAGACAGGACCTTC. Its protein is CSAVAGLDRTF.

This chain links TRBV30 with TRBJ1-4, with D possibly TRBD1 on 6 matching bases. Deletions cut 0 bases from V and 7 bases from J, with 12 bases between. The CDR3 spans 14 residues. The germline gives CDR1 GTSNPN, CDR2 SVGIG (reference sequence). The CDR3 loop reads CAWSVRGLREKLFF. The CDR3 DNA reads TGTGCCTGGAGTGTAAGGGGGTTACGTGAAAAACTGTTTTTT.

The CDR3 bases are TGCGCCAGCAGCCAAGATTGGGACGGTAACTATGGCTACACCTTC. As protein: CASSQDWDGNYGYTF. The V gene is TRBV4-3, the J gene TRBJ1-2; tentative D call: TRBD1 (5 bases). The ends were cut back, 0 bases at V and 1 base at J, with 9 bases in the middle. The germline gives CDR1 LGHNA, CDR2 YSLEER. This CDR3 has 15 residues.

The CDR3 protein is CASPSREEVYGYTF. In nucleotides, the CDR3 is TGTGCTAGTCCCTCGAGGGAGGAGGTCTATGGCTACACCTTC. The gene calls are TRBV12-5 and TRBJ1-2; D not certain. Germline CDR1 and CDR2: LGHNT and FRNRAP. The CDR3 has 14 residues. V lost 8 bases and J 4 bases, leaving 17 bases between the germline ends.

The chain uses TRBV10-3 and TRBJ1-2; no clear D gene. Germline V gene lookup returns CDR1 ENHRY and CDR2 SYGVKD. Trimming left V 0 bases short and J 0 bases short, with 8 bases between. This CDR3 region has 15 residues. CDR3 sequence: CAISESGVANYGYTF. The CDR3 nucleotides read TGTGCCATCAGTGAGTCCGGGGTGGCTAACTATGGCTACACCTTC.

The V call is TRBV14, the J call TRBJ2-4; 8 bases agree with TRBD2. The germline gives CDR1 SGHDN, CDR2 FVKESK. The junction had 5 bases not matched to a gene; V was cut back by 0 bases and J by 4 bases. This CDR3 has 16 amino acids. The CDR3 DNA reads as TGTGCCAGCAGCCAAGACGGGGGGGGCGCAAAAAACATTCAGTACTTC. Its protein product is CASSQDGGGAKNIQYF.

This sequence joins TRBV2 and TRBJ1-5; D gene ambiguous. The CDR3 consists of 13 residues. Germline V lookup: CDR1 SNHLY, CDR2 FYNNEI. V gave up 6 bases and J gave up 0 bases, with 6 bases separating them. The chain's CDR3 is CASRDLSNQPQHF. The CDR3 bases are TGTGCCAGCAGGGATCTTAGCAATCAGCCCCAGCATTTT.

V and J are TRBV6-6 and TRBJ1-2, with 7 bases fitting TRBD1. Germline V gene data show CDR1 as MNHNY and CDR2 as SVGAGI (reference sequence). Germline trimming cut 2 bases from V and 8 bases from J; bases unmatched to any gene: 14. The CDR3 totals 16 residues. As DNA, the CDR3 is TGTGCCAGCAGTTACCCCCCCGGACAGGACCCGTGGGGCTACACCTTC. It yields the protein CASSYPPGQDPWGYTF.

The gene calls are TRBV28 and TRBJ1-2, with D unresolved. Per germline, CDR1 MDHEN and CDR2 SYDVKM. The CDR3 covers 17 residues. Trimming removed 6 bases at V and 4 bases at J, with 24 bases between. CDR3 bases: TGTGCCAGCAGGGTCGGAGCCAGGAGGGAGGGCTCCTATGGCTACACCTTC. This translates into CASRVGARREGSYGYTF.

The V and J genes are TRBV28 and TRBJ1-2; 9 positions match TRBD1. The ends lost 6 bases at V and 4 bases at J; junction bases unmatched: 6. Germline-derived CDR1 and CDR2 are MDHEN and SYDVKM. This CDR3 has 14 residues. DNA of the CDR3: TGTGCCAGCAGAGTACAGGGGGCCAGCTATGGCTACACCTTC. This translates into CASRVQGASYGYTF.

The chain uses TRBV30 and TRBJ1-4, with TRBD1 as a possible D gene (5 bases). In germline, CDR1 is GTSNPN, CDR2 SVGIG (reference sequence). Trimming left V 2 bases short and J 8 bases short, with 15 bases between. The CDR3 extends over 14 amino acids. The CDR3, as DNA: TGTGCCTGGAGTCAAGTGGGGGTCGGGGAAAAACTGTTTTTT. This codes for CAWSQVGVGEKLFF.

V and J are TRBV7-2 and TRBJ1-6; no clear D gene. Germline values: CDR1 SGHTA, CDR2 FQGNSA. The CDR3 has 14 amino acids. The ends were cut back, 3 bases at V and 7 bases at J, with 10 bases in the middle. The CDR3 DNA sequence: TGTGCCAGCAGCTTTATTTCTACAAATTCACCCCTCCACTTT. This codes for CASSFISTNSPLHF.

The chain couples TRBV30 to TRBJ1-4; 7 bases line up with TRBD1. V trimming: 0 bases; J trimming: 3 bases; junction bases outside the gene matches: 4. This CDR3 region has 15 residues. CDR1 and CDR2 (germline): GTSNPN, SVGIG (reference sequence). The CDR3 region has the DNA TGTGCCTGGAGTGTGGGACAGTACTCTAATGAAAAACTGTTTTTT. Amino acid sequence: CAWSVGQYSNEKLFF.

The CDR3 DNA reads TGTGCCAGCAGCCGGACTAGCGGAAATGGGAAAAACATTCAGTACTTC. Protein product: CASSRTSGNGKNIQYF. The chain combines TRBV7-3 with TRBJ2-4; 10 bases fit TRBD2. Germline loops: CDR1 SGHTA, CDR2 FQGTGA. The CDR3 has 16 residues. V dropped 5 bases and J dropped 4; count of bases not matched to a gene: 8.

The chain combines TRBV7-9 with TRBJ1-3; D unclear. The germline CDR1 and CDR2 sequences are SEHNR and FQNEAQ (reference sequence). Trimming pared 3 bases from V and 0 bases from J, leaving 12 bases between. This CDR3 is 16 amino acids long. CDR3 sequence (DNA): TGTGCCAGCAGCTTCCCGGGCACGTTCTCTGGAAACACCATATATTTT. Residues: CASSFPGTFSGNTIYF.

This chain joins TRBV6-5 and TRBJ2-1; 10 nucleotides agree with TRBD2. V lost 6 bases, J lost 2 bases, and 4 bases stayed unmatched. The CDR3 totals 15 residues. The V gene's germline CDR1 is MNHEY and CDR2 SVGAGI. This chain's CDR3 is CASSKTSGAYNEQFF. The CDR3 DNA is TGTGCCAGCAGCAAAACTAGCGGGGCCTACAATGAGCAGTTCTTC.